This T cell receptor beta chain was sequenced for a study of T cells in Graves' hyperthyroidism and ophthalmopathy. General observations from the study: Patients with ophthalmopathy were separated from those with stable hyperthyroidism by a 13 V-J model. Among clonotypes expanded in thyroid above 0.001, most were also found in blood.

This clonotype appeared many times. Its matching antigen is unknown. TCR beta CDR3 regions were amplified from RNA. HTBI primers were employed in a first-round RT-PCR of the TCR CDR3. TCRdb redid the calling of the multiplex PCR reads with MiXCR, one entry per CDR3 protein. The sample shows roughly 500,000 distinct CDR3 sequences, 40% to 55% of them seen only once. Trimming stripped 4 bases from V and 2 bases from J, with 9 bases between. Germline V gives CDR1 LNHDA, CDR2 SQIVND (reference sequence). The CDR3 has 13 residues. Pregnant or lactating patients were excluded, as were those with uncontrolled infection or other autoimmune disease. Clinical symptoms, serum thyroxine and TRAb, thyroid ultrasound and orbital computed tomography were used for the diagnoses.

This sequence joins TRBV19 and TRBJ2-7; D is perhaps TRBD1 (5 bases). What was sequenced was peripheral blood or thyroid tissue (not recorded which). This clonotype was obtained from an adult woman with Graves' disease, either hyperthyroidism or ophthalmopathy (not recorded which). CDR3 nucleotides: TGTGCCAGTAGTAGGACAAGGACCTACGAGCAGTACTTC. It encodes CASSRTRTYEQYF.